Each of the 18 T cell receptor beta chains below was sequenced from the same sample in a study of T cells in Graves' hyperthyroidism and ophthalmopathy. There were TCR beta CDR3 regions amplified from RNA transcripts. The HTBI primer set drove a first-round RT-PCR of the TCR CDR3. TCRdb re-analysed the multiplex PCR reads in MiXCR, keeping a single row per CDR3 protein. In the table there are approximately 370,000 distinct CDR3 sequences, about a sixth of which are singletons. The sequencing sample was made of blood. The receptors were gathered from a woman aged 30 to 39 with Graves' hyperthyroidism that later progressed to Graves' ophthalmopathy.

This clonotype has ten or more counts. The chain combines TRBV20-1 with TRBJ2-1; 9 positions agree with TRBD2. Trimming took 6 bases from V and 8 from J; bases not matched to a gene: 11. The germline V gene has CDR1 DFQATT and CDR2 SNEGSKA (reference sequence). The CDR3 has 14 residues. The CDR3 coding sequence is TGCAGTGCCGGCCGGCTAGCGGGACGAGATGAGCAGTTCTTC. It codes for CSAGRLAGRDEQFF.

The rearrangement joins TRBV6-1 to TRBJ2-7; TRBD1 might be the D (6 bases). Germline CDR1 reads MNHNS; CDR2 reads SASEGT. This CDR3 has 13 amino acids. The V and J ends lost 6 bases and 0 bases respectively, with 9 bases between them. DNA for the CDR3: TGTGCCAGCAGAGAGGGGGTCTCCTACGAGCAGTACTTC. Its protein product is CASREGVSYEQYF.

This clonotype was picked up a small number of times. The chain employs TRBV7-9 and TRBJ2-7; perhaps TRBD1 as D (6 bases). The CDR3 extends over 14 amino acids. The ends were cut back, 5 bases at V and 7 bases at J, with 18 bases in the middle. The germline V gene has CDR1 SEHNR and CDR2 FQNEAQ (reference sequence). The CDR3 reads CASSITRGREEQYF. The CDR3 DNA follows: TGTGCCAGCAGCATAACCAGGGGTAGGGAAGAGCAGTACTTC. Variable domain in full (rest from reference TRBV7-9 and TRBJ2-7): DTGVSQNPRHKITKRGQNVTFRCDPISEHNRLYWYRQTLGQGPEFLTYFQNEAQLEKSRLLSDRFSAERPKGSFSTLEIQRTEQGDSAMYLCASSITRGREEQYFGPGTRLTVT.

This clonotype has a count of ten or more. The rearrangement links TRBV28 to TRBJ1-2, with a weak D call TRBD1 (6 bases). Germline V CDR1 and CDR2: MDHEN, SYDVKM. Trimming pared 5 bases from V and 5 bases from J, leaving 18 bases between. The CDR3 sequence is 15 residues long. The CDR3 DNA reads as TGTGCCAGCAGTCTCCCCGGAGGACAGTCTTATGGCTACACCTTC. This encodes CASSLPGGQSYGYTF.

The chain carries TRBV5-4 and TRBJ1-1; 7 bases fit TRBD1. The CDR3 contains 15 residues. The junction had 7 bases not matched to a gene; V was cut back by 3 bases and J by 2 bases. Germline CDR1 SGHNT, CDR2 YYREEE (reference sequence). CDR3 nucleotides: TGTGCCAGCAGCTCGATTTCAGGGGGAAACACTGAAGCTTTCTTT. This encodes CASSSISGGNTEAFF. The full variable domain, its missing parts supplied by reference TRBV5-4 and TRBJ1-1, is ETGVTQSPTHLIKTRGQQVTLRCSSQSGHNTVSWYQQALGQGPQFIFQYYREEENGRGNFPPRFSGLQFPNYSSELNVNALELDDSALYLCASSSISGGNTEAFFGQGTRLTVV.

In regard to this clonotype: A read error may produce the germline difference seen at one junction end. The V call is TRBV6-1, the J call TRBJ1-5, with a possible D match to TRBD1 (6 bases). Germline loops: CDR1 MNHNS, CDR2 SASEGT. The CDR3 contains 15 residues. CDR3 residues: CAISEGGISNQPQHF. CDR3 coding DNA: TGTGCCATCAGTGAAGGGGGGATAAGCAATCAGCCCCAGCATTTT.

This clonotype occurred many times. The gene calls are TRBV30 and TRBJ2-5; D gene unclear. The CDR3 contains 17 residues. Germline CDR1 and CDR2: GTSNPN and SVGIG (reference sequence). Trimming removed 4 bases from V and 5 bases from J, with 26 bases in between. CDR3 bases: TGTGCCTGGACCCCGCTGTCCCGGGCTAGTCAAGGGGAGACCCAGTACTTC. It encodes CAWTPLSRASQGETQYF. Together with reference TRBV30 and TRBJ2-5, the CDR3 gives the full variable domain: SQTIHQWPATLVQPVGSPLSLECTVEGTSNPNLYWYRQAAGRGLQLLFYSVGIGQISSEVPQNLSASRPQDRQFILSSKKLLLSDSGFYLCAWTPLSRASQGETQYFGPGTRLLVL.

This clonotype was observed many times. The chain combines TRBV19 with TRBJ1-5, with 9 bases matching TRBD1. The junction had 9 bases not matched to a gene; V was cut back by 3 bases and J by 0 bases. Germline loops: CDR1 LNHDA, CDR2 SQIVND (reference sequence). The CDR3 sequence is 18 residues long. The CDR3 protein is CASSINRDREYSNQPQHF. CDR3 DNA sequence: TGTGCCAGTAGTATTAACCGGGACAGGGAATATAGCAATCAGCCCCAGCATTTT.

This clonotype was picked up a small number of times. The V and J genes are TRBV10-1 and TRBJ2-2; the match to TRBD1 covers 7 bases. Germline CDR1 WNHNN, CDR2 SYGVQD (reference sequence). This CDR3 contains 14 residues. V lost 8 bases, J lost 0 bases, and 3 bases stayed unmatched. CDR3 in DNA: TGCGCCAGCCGGGACAGCCCGAACACCGGGGAGCTGTTTTTT. This translates into CASRDSPNTGELFF.

In this sample, this clonotype turned up a few times. The chain is built from TRBV6-4 and TRBJ1-2, with 7 bases lining up with TRBD1. Germline V lookup: CDR1 MRHNA, CDR2 SNTAGT. This CDR3 spans 16 amino acids. J lost 8 bases, V lost 0 bases, and 12 bases had no gene match. The CDR3 sequence is CASSDSYPTGRFGYTF. CDR3 bases: TGTGCCAGCAGTGACTCTTACCCGACAGGGCGGTTCGGCTACACCTTC.

This clonotype was counted between two and nine times. The chain couples TRBV4-1 to TRBJ1-1; D possibly corresponds to TRBD1 (5 bases). Germline lookup yields CDR1 MGHRA and CDR2 YSYEKL. The CDR3 is made up of 14 amino acids. Trimming shortened V by 0 bases and J by 3 bases, and 8 bases separated the two germline ends. CDR3 loop: CASSQDPGHTEAFF. CDR3 bases: TGCGCCAGCAGCCAAGATCCGGGACACACTGAAGCTTTCTTT.

This clonotype has ten or more counts. The genes are TRBV3-1 and TRBJ2-3; D not resolved. The CDR3 runs to 15 residues. Germline CDR1 and CDR2: LGHDT and YNNKEL (reference sequence). V gave up 0 bases and J gave up 1 base, with 8 bases separating them. The CDR3 DNA is TGTGCCAGCAGCCAAGAAGCTAGTCGCACAGATACGCAGTATTTT. Translation: CASSQEASRTDTQYF.

The gene calls are TRBV19 and TRBJ1-5, with 10 bases identical to TRBD1. Germline values: CDR1 LNHDA, CDR2 SQIVND (reference sequence). J lost 2 bases, V lost 7 bases, and 5 bases had no gene match. There are 15 residues in the CDR3. CDR3 sequence (DNA): TGTGCCAGTATGGGGGACAGGGGTGGCAATCAGCCCCAGCATTTT. It encodes CASMGDRGGNQPQHF.

This clonotype was recorded many times. This chain's CDR3 is CASNRGRGGETQYF. CDR3 DNA: TGTGCCAGCAACCGGGGGCGGGGAGGGGAGACCCAGTACTTC. The V gene is TRBV12-3 or TRBV12-4, the J gene TRBJ2-5, with TRBD2 as a possible D gene (7 bases). The CDR3 covers 14 residues. V was cut by 7 bases and J by 5 bases, with 17 bases left in between.

Many counts were recorded for this clonotype. The chain employs TRBV2 and TRBJ1-5; D uncertain. With 3 bases removed from V and 2 bases from J, the gap between germline ends came to 8 bases. The germline CDR1 and CDR2 sequences are SNHLY and FYNNEI. The CDR3 has 14 amino acids. CDR3 loop: CASSDLGGNQPQHF. CDR3 DNA sequence: TGTGCCAGCAGTGATTTGGGTGGCAATCAGCCCCAGCATTTT.

This clonotype was recorded at least ten times. The V gene is TRBV24-1, the J gene TRBJ2-1; 9 bases match TRBD2. Germline V gene lookup returns CDR1 KGHDR and CDR2 SFDVKD. The CDR3 covers 18 residues. The junction had 16 bases not matched to a gene; V was cut back by 4 bases and J by 7 bases. This chain's CDR3 is CATSEGLYRREGQNEQFF. The CDR3, as DNA: TGTGCCACCAGTGAGGGTTTGTATAGGCGGGAGGGCCAGAATGAGCAGTTCTTC.

This clonotype was recorded at least ten times. The genes are TRBV19 and TRBJ1-1, with 9 nucleotides matching TRBD1. The CDR3 has 15 residues. The ends lost 8 bases at V and 1 base at J; junction bases unmatched: 8. The V gene's germline CDR1 is LNHDA and CDR2 SQIVND (reference sequence). CDR3 amino acids: CASRWTGVTNTEAFF. CDR3 nucleotides: TGTGCCAGTCGGTGGACAGGGGTGACGAACACTGAAGCTTTCTTT.

The table lists this clonotype with many counts. Mismatch with germline at one junction end may stem from a read error. The chain links TRBV5-1 to TRBJ2-3, with D unclear. The CDR3 runs 13 residues. Germline assignment: CDR1 SGHRS and CDR2 YFSETQ. Here the CDR3 DNA reads TGTGCCAGCAGTTTGGGAAGCACAGATACGCAGTATTTT. It specifies CASSLGSTDTQYF.